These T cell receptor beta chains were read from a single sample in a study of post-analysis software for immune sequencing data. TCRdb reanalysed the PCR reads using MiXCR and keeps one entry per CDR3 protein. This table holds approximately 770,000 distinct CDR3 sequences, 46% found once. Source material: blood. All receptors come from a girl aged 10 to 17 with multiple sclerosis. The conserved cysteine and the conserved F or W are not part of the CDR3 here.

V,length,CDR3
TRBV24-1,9,ATSDLIGYT
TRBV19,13,ASSNQGVSDYGYT
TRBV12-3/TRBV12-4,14,ASSLNGKSSYNEQF
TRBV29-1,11,SVQTDSQETQY
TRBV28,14,ASSFGSGRAHNEQF
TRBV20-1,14,SASSYREVAKNIQY
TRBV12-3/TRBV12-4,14,ASSVRDSLAKNIQY
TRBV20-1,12,SAISARSSYEQY
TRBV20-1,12,SAGGPGQGYEQY
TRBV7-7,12,ASSLETLTGELF
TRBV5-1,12,ASSWPGLNNEQF
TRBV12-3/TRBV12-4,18,ASSSTGTGVTWDTYNEQF
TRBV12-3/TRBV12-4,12,ASSFAGLSYEQY
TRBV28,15,ASSSPSGLQTNEKLF
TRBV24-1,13,ATSESRGSKNIQY
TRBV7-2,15,ASSLVGGGRGQETQY
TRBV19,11,ASSSDRANEQF
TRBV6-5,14,ASSYSRLAGMYEQY
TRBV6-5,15,ASNYRPSGAIVHTQY
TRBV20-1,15,STSPASGIIGSNEQF
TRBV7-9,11,ASSPGRRSGYT